This T cell receptor (beta chain) came from a study of blood T cell repertoires in COVID-19. As processed by the authors: Nucleated cell counts were estimated from reference gene primer amplification. Method: immunoSEQ multiplex PCR; TCRdb's copy keeps in-frame clones and lacks some. The V and J calls and clone size come from that table; D and trimming were worked out from the DNA. The sample consists of around 71,000 clones, roughly 86% of them appearing once. Input material: peripheral blood. The sequence derives from a woman in her sixties with acute or convalescent COVID-19.

The DNA of the CDR3 is TGTGCCAGCAGCCCTAACCAGGGCCTTGAAGCTTTCTTT. Its protein product is CASSPNQGLEAFF. The chain recombines TRBV9 with TRBJ1-1; the D gene is possibly TRBD1 (5 bases). Trimming cost V 4 bases and J 7 bases, with 14 bases left between them. The CDR3 consists of 13 residues. In germline, CDR1 is SGDLS, CDR2 YYNGEE. Complete variable domain (other parts from reference TRBV9 and TRBJ1-1): DSGVTQTPKHLITATGQRVTLRCSPRSGDLSVYWYQQSLDQGLQFLIQYYNGEERAKGNILERFSAQQFPDLHSELNLSSLELGDSALYFCASSPNQGLEAFFGQGTRLTVV.